The clone carrying this TCR beta chain was found once. The antigen is unknown. The data derive from a study of cytomegalovirus exposure and HLA in healthy donors. As for the study in general: Tens of millions of unique TCRs, all from HLA-typed donors, were included in an early release of the data. Study observations and caveats: A later analysis found common viral pathogens apparently linked to several of the most significant clusters.

CDR1 MGHRA and CDR2 YSYEKL come from the germline V gene. V lost 0 bases and J 9 bases, leaving 15 bases between the germline ends. This CDR3 region has 15 residues. Researchers ran the PCR with 60 Vbeta and 13 Jbeta primers. Assay: immunoSEQ multiplex PCR; the TCRdb copy retains only in-frame clones and omits some. The sample includes roughly 150,000 clones, around 79% of them seen just once. This chain uses TRBV4-1 with TRBJ1-5; D unclear. The sequence was obtained from a male donor in good health and CMV-seronegative. The material sequenced was PBMCs. CDR3 loop: CASSQEQKSTAPQHF. The CDR3 DNA sequence: TGCGCCAGCAGCCAAGAACAGAAATCCACGGCGCCCCAGCATTTT.